This TCR beta chain stems from a study of cytomegalovirus exposure and HLA in healthy donors. CDR3 size: 9 residues. Germline V CDR1 and CDR2: MNHEY, SMNVEV (reference sequence). Trimming pared 6 bases from V and 11 bases from J, leaving 7 bases between. PCR involved 60 Vbeta and 13 Jbeta primers. Profiled with immunoSEQ multiplex PCR; TCRdb holds only in-frame clones, not every one. Among over 130,000 clones listed, more than 75% were seen once. Donors likely had unrecorded immune exposures despite being nominally healthy when sampled. The count of this clone is one. The TCR comes from a human donor in good health. Sequencing input: PBMCs. The chain joins TRBV27 to TRBJ1-1; D is undetermined. The CDR3 loop is CASSPGAFF. The CDR3 DNA sequence: TGTGCCAGCAGCCCCGGGGCTTTCTTT.